This T cell receptor beta chain was sequenced in a study of response to subunit inactivated influenza vaccine. Only a few counts were recorded for this clonotype. Via MiXCR, TCRdb re-called the RT-PCR reads, giving one row per CDR3 protein. The sample contains fewer than 700,000 distinct CDR3 sequences, 10% to 15% of which appear only once. This CDR3 is built from 13 residues. Looked up from germline, CDR1 is DFQATT and CDR2 is SNEGSKA (reference sequence). V dropped 3 bases and J dropped 3 bases, with 12 bases sitting between them. The sequencing used PBMCs from blood, collected roughly 45 days after vaccination. V is TRBV20-1 and J is TRBJ2-7; D is unresolved. This clonotype originated in a man between 45 and 60 years old who received an inactivated influenza vaccine. The CDR3 DNA reads as TGCAGTGCTAGTAACAGCCTTAACTACGAGCAGTACTTC. Protein sequence: CSASNSLNYEQYF.